This T cell receptor (beta chain) originates from a study of CD8 T cells in ankylosing spondylitis (TCRdb year 2017). About the investigation overall: To find TCR variants linked to disease, the study profiled T cell receptor beta repertoires in ankylosing spondylitis patients and healthy donors. Samples of peripheral blood were taken, and for ankylosing spondylitis patients, synovial fluid was collected as well. In total, the full study cohort was made up of 110 or so healthy donors and roughly 27 ankylosing spondylitis patients. Study-wide conclusions, independent of this receptor: Blood from ankylosing spondylitis patients appeared to be characterized by a TCR beta motif made up of under 10 highly homologous amino acid variants. The disease-linked clones were reported as significantly enriched in matched synovial fluid samples from ankylosing spondylitis patients. A CD8+ phenotype was shown by the disease-linked clones, which were found at relatively low frequencies in peripheral blood. Some motif variants were previously reported in synovial fluid and blood of reactive arthritis patients, suggesting common disease-initiation mechanisms.

The junction shows trimming of 4 bases on V and 7 bases on J, and the gene matches do not reach 8 bases of it. Reading from cysteine to phenylalanine, the CDR3 counts 15 amino acids. Just the 45-base CDR3 DNA is kept, in frame starting at base 1. CDR1 and CDR2 (SGHAT, FQDESV) derive from the germline V gene (reference sequence). As concerns this clonotype: Which antigen it targets is not known. Per-nucleotide qualities are absent, and no much larger clonotype sits a single base away.

The instrument given in TCRdb is Illumina HiSeq 2500. Quantitative 5'-RACE with molecular barcodes was the method used to prepare the TCR beta libraries. The paper's processing steps were these. Disease-linked TCR variants were identified with a new computational method built on a probabilistic model of VDJ rearrangement. Clones were called with MiXCR by TCRdb after fastp trimmed the public reads at Q25, and only in-frame beta chains were retained. Entries that share a CDR3 protein sequence are merged under the most common genes and DNA. None of the V and J calls come from the authors' own analysis; TCRdb made them. This sample gives about 400,000 distinct CDR3 sequences in total; approximately 20% of them show up just once. The ten largest clones represent 10% to 15% of the sample.

Sample: blood, either unsorted or a sorted T cell fraction (not recorded which). This TCR was sampled from a male donor with ankylosing spondylitis or in good health (not recorded which). The V gene is TRBV11-1 and the J gene is TRBJ2-1, with 9 bases matching TRBD2. Here the CDR3 is given as CASSSAGLAGNEQFF. The nucleotide sequence is TGTGCCAGCAGCTCGGCGGGACTAGCTGGTAATGAGCAGTTCTTC.